This T cell receptor (beta chain) was profiled in a study of response to subunit inactivated influenza vaccine. Study-wide points: The authors suggested that few new T cells are recruited per seasonal influenza vaccination.

TCRdb independently ran MiXCR on the RT-PCR reads; one entry per CDR3 protein. The table has 500,000 or so distinct CDR3 sequences, more than 15% seen once. As to this clonotype: Its antigen is undetermined.

Sample: CD4+ T cells sorted from PBMCs, taken about 24 months after vaccination. The receptor's source is a man in his fifties or sixties who received an inactivated influenza vaccine.

The DNA for the CDR3 is TGTGCCAGCAGTCCTACCAGGACAGGGGGCGCCGGGGGCTACACCTTC. This translates into CASSPTRTGGAGGYTF. The chain employs TRBV11-2 and TRBJ1-2, with 11 nucleotides matching TRBD1. This CDR3 region has 16 residues. Germline V lookup: CDR1 SGHAT, CDR2 FQNNGV. Unmatched junction bases numbered 14, after V lost 6 bases and J lost 8 bases. Looking up the rest from reference TRBV11-2 and TRBJ1-2 gives the full variable domain: EAGVAQSPRYKIIEKRQSVAFWCNPISGHATLYWYQQILGQGPKLLIQFQNNGVVDDSQLPKDRFSAERLKGVDSTLKIQPAKLEDSAVYLCASSPTRTGGAGGYTFGSGTRLTVV.